This T cell receptor (beta chain) was identified during a study of T cells expressing NK-cell markers. Study outcomes and limitations: Whether expanded NKG2C+ T cell clones were HCMV-specific remained unclear.

5'RACE template switching built TCR beta cDNA with unique molecular identifiers. TCRdb reprocessed the 5' RACE reads, keeping one entry per CDR3 protein, no DNA. This sample contains a few hundred thousand distinct CDR3 sequences. Germline CDR1 is SGHRS and CDR2 is YFSETQ. This CDR3 has 13 residues. Concerning this clonotype itself: Antigen: not known.

The clonotype was recovered from a man aged 18 to 29 in good health. The chain employs TRBV5-1 and TRBJ2-2; TCRdb lists TRBD1, though no DNA is available to test this call. The specimen sequenced was blood T cells: a sorted CD56 or NKG2C T cell subset, CD4+ or CD8+ T cells, or bulk PBMC T cells (not recorded which). The CDR3 is CAGRNRDDGELFF. Together with reference TRBV5-1 and TRBJ2-2, the CDR3 gives the full variable domain: KAGVTQTPRYLIKTRGQQVTLSCSPISGHRSVSWYQQTPGQGLQFLFEYFSETQRNKGNFPGRFSGRQFSNSRSEMNVSTLELGDSALYLCAGRNRDDGELFFGEGSRLTVL.